This TCR beta chain originates from a study of blood T cell repertoires in COVID-19. Study context: PBMCs, B-cell-depleted T cells, or T cells were the source of the cDNA or gDNA that made up the material.

V shed 2 bases and J shed 4 bases, with 17 bases lying between them. The CDR3 is 16 amino acids. The germline V gene has CDR1 LGHDT and CDR2 YNNKEL (reference sequence). Sequencing used immunoSEQ multiplex PCR; TCRdb keeps in-frame clones, though not all of them. The sample holds under 200,000 clones, more than 75% seen once. The chain is built from TRBV3-1 (or the pseudogene TRBV3-2) and TRBJ1-2, with D maybe TRBD1 (6 bases). Sequenced: peripheral blood. The source of this sequence is a man between 18 and 29 years old with acute or convalescent COVID-19. In nucleotides, the CDR3 is TGTGCCAGCAGCCAAACCACAGGGAGCTCGATCTATGGCTACACCTTC. It translates to CASSQTTGSSIYGYTF.